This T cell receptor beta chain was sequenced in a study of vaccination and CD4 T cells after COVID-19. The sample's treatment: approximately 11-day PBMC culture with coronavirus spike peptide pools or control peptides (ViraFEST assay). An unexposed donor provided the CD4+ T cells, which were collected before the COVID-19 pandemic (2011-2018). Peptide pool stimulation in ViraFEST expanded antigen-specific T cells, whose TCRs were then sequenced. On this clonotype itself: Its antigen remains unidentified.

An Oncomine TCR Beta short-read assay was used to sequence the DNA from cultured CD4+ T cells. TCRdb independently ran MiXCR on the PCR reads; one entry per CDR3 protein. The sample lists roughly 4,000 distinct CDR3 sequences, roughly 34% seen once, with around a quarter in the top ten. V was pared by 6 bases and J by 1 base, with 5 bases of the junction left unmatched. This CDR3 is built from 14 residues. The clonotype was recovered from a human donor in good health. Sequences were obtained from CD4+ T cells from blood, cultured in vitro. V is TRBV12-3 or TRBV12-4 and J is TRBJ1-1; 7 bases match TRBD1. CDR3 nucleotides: TGTGCCAGCAGAATTTGGACAGGGAACACTGAAGCTTTCTTT. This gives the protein CASRIWTGNTEAFF.